This TCR beta chain was documented in a study of cytomegalovirus exposure and HLA in healthy donors (dated by TCRdb to the late 2010s). Looking at the study overall: A later analysis indicated that the 130 or so validation repertoires were generated on the platform also employed for the roughly 650 repertoires of the first cohort. Besides the first cohort of roughly 660 subjects, a separate validation cohort made up of 120 different subjects was used. The study aimed to test whether cataloging public T cell receptors could reveal signatures of past pathogen exposure. High-throughput TCR immunosequencing, statistical association of individual TCRs with disease status, and machine learning were combined to predict cytomegalovirus infection status. Paper-wide results and their limitations: The study listed 150 to 200 TCR beta chains as associated with cytomegalovirus. Most TCR sequences were seen in very few donors, while some public TCRs were found in many individuals. The authors suggested that the approach could potentially be extended to other disease states and immunological phenotypes. A later analysis lacked HLA typing for the validation cohort, so it scored co-occurrence in that cohort across all 120 repertoires. A few of the identified cytomegalovirus-associated TCR beta chains were confirmed in vitro to be specific for cytomegalovirus antigens. Cytomegalovirus status was reported to be diagnosed by the classifier with high specificity and sensitivity in both the original and validation cohorts. Subsequent analysis determined that TCRs grouped into clusters in the first cohort also showed a tendency toward co-occurrence across the roughly 110 validation repertoires, and roughly 94% of cluster scores exceeded 0.

This clone was seen just once. Its antigen target is currently unknown. No per-base quality is available; no much larger clone lies one base away. Library method: the immunoSEQ multiplex PCR assay. The authors' pipeline ran thus. A statistical classification framework was developed to diagnose cytomegalovirus status using the catalog of TCR beta chain sequences. Here the immuneACCESS table is served through TCRdb, limited to in-frame sequences with V and J called. Missing clones are a known gap in these copies; in checked studies unresolved V genes cover under half, and the rest lacks a known reason. V and J calls and clone size are those listed in that table; D and trimming were worked out from the DNA. This sample is represented by 220,000 or so clones; around 86% of them were singletons. The ten top clones hold 2% to 2.5% of the sample. Compared with germline, V lacks 1 base and J lacks 5 bases; bases without a gene match: 13. Via the germline V gene, CDR1 is SGHRS and CDR2 YFSETQ. Inclusive of the bounding cysteine and phenylalanine, the CDR3 is 17 residues long. This entry keeps only the CDR3 DNA: 51 bases, framed from base 1.

The donors belonged to the validation cohort of over a hundred subjects, which was separate from the roughly 670-subject first cohort. This TCR came from a young woman in good health and CMV-seropositive. The specimen sequenced was PBMCs. The sequence links TRBV5-1 to TRBJ2-3; 7 central nucleotides agree with TRBD2. The CDR3 in this case is CASSLLQGEGPGDTQYF. Here is the DNA: TGCGCCAGCAGCTTGCTCCAAGGGGAGGGCCCGGGAGATACGCAGTATTTT.